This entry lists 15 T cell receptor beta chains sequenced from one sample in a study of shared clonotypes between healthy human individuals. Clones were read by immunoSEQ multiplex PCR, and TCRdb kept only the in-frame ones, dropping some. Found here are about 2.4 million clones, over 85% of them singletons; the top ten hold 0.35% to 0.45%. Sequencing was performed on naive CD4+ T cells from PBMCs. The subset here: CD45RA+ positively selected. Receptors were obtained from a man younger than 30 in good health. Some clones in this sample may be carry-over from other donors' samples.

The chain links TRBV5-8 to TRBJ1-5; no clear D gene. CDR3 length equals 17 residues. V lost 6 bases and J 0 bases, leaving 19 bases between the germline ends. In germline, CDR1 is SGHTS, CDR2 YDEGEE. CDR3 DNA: TGTGCCAGCATCCCTTACCTATCTCCGGATAGCAATCAGCCCCAGCATTTT. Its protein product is CASIPYLSPDSNQPQHF.

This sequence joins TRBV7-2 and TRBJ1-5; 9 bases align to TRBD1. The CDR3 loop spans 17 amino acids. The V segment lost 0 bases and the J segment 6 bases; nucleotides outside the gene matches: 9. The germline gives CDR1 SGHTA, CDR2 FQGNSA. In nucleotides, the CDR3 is TGTGCCAGCAGCTTAGCGTGGCCGGGACAGGGCGGTCAGCCCCAGCATTTT. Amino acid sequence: CASSLAWPGQGGQPQHF.

As DNA, the CDR3 is TGTGCCATCAGTGAGTCGAAGACAGCTAATTTGGGGACAGATACGCAGTATTTT. Protein: CAISESKTANLGTDTQYF. V is TRBV10-3 and J is TRBJ2-3, with D perhaps TRBD1 (5 bases). The V end lost 0 bases, the J end lost 3 bases, and 19 bases lay between the germline ends. The CDR3 runs to 18 residues. Germline assignment: CDR1 ENHRY and CDR2 SYGVKD.

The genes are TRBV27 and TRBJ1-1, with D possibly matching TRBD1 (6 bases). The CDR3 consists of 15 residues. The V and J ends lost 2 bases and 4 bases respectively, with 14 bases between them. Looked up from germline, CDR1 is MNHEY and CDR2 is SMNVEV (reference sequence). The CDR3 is CASSLLGGLVTEAFF. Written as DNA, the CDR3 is TGTGCCAGCAGTTTACTAGGGGGGCTGGTCACTGAAGCTTTCTTT.

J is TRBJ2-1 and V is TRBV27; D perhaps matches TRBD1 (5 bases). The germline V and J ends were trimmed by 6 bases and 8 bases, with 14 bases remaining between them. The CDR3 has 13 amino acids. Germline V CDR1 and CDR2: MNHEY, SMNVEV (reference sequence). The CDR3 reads CASRPQATDEQFF. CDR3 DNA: TGTGCCAGCAGACCACAGGCTACAGATGAGCAGTTCTTC.

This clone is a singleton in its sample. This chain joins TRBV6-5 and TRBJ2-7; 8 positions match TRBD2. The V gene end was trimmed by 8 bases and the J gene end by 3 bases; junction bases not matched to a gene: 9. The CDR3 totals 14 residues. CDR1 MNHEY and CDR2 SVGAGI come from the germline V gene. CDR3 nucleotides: TGTGCCAGCGATTCTAGCGGGTTTATCTACGAGCAGTACTTC. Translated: CASDSSGFIYEQYF.

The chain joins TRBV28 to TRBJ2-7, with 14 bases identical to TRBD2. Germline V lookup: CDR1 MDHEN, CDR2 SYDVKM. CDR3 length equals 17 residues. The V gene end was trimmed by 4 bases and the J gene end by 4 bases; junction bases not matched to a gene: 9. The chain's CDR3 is CASSSRPGLAGVYEQYF. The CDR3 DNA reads TGTGCCAGCAGTTCAAGACCGGGACTAGCGGGAGTGTACGAGCAGTACTTC. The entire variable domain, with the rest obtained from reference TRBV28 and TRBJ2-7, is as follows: DVKVTQSSRYLVKRTGEKVFLECVQDMDHENMFWYRQDPGLGLRLIYFSYDVKMKEKGDIPEGYSVSREKKERFSLILESASTNQTSMYLCASSSRPGLAGVYEQYFGPGTRLTVT.

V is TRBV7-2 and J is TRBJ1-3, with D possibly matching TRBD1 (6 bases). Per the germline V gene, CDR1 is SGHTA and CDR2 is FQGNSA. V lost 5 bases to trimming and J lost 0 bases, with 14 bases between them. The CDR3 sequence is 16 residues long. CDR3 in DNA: TGTGCCAGCAGCCTAACAGGGACAAGCTCTGGAAACACCATATATTTT. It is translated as CASSLTGTSSGNTIYF.

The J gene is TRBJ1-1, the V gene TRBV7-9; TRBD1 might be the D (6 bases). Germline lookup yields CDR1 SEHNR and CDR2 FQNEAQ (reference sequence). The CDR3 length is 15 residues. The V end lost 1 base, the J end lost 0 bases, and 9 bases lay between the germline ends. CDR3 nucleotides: TGTGCCAGCAGCTTAGAACAGGGTATGAACACTGAAGCTTTCTTT. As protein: CASSLEQGMNTEAFF. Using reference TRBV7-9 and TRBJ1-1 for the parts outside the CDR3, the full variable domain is DTGVSQNPRHKITKRGQNVTFRCDPISEHNRLYWYRQTLGQGPEFLTYFQNEAQLEKSRLLSDRFSAERPKGSFSTLEIQRTEQGDSAMYLCASSLEQGMNTEAFFGQGTRLTVV.

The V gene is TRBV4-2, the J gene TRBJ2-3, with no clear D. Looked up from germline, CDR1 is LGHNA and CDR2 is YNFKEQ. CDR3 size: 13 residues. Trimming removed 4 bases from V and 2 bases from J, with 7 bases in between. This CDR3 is CASSPKPTDTQYF. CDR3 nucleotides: TGTGCCAGCAGCCCTAAACCCACAGATACGCAGTATTTT.

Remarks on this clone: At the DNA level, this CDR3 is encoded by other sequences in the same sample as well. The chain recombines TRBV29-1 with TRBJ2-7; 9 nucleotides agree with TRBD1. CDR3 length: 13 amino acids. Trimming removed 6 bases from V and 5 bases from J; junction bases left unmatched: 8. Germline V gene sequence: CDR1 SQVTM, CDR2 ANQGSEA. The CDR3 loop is CSVPGQGLDEQYF. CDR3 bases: TGCAGCGTCCCGGGACAGGGACTGGACGAGCAGTACTTC.

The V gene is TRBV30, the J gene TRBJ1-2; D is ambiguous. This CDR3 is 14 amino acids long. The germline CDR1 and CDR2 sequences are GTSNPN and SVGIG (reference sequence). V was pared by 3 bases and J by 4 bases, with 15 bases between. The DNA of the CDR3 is TGTGCCTGGAGAATTCATGAGGGAGTCTATGGCTACACCTTC. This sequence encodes CAWRIHEGVYGYTF.

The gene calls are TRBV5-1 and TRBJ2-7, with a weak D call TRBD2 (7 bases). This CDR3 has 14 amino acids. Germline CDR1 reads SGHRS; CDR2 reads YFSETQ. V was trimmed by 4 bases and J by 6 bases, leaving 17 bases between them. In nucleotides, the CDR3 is TGCGCCAGCAGCCCCCCCTCGGGGGGCGGCGAGCAGTACTTC. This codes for CASSPPSGGGEQYF.

CDR3 protein: CASSLLSGTANTGELFF. The CDR3, as DNA: TGTGCCAGCAGCTTATTGAGCGGAACCGCGAACACCGGGGAGCTGTTTTTT. The rearrangement joins TRBV7-2 to TRBJ2-2, with a weak D call TRBD2 (5 bases). The V end lost 2 bases, the J end lost 0 bases, and 13 bases lay between the germline ends. CDR3 length: 17 residues. Germline values: CDR1 SGHTA, CDR2 FQGNSA.

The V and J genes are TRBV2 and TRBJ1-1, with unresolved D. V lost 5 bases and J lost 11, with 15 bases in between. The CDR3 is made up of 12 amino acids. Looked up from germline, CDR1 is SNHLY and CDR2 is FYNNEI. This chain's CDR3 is CASSPVPLGAFF. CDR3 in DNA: TGTGCCAGCAGTCCCGTCCCCTTAGGGGCTTTCTTT.